A single sample is the source of the 4 T cell receptor beta chains below, sequenced in a study of T cells after yellow fever vaccination. TCRdb re-called the 5' RACE reads with MiXCR, one entry per CDR3 protein. Of a few hundred thousand distinct CDR3 sequences in the sample, less than 20% were seen once. The sequencing here drew on PBMCs, taken about 5 days after the first yellow fever vaccination. These receptors were obtained from a man aged 18 to 29 who received the YFV17D yellow fever vaccine.

V gene TRBV5-1 combines with J gene TRBJ2-2, with D unclear. Germline CDR1 and CDR2: SGHRS and YFSETQ. The CDR3 has 15 amino acids. V was cut by 0 bases and J by 2 bases, with 8 bases left in between. The DNA for the CDR3 is TGCGCCAGCAGCTTGGATACACAAAACACCGGGGAGCTGTTTTTT. Protein product: CASSLDTQNTGELFF.

The rearrangement uses TRBV7-9 and TRBJ2-7; D unresolved. Trimming pared 2 bases from V and 6 bases from J, leaving 8 bases between. The CDR3 has 12 amino acids. The germline V gene has CDR1 SEHNR and CDR2 FQNEAQ (reference sequence). DNA of the CDR3: TGTGCCAGCAGCTTAAACGGGCGCGAGCAGTACTTC. Its translation is CASSLNGREQYF. Using reference TRBV7-9 and TRBJ2-7 for the parts outside the CDR3, the full variable domain is DTGVSQNPRHKITKRGQNVTFRCDPISEHNRLYWYRQTLGQGPEFLTYFQNEAQLEKSRLLSDRFSAERPKGSFSTLEIQRTEQGDSAMYLCASSLNGREQYFGPGTRLTVT.

This clonotype was found a few times. In nucleotides, the CDR3 is TGTGCCAGCAGCTTAGCCCTTCAAGGCGGGGGAATCTACAATGAGCAGTTCTTC. This codes for CASSLALQGGGIYNEQFF. J is TRBJ2-1 and V is TRBV7-2, with TRBD2 identical over 7 bases. Germline CDR1 reads SGHTA; CDR2 reads FQGNSA. The CDR3 consists of 18 residues. The junction had 11 bases not matched to a gene; V was cut back by 0 bases and J by 3 bases.

The chain uses TRBV7-9 and TRBJ2-4, with D perhaps TRBD1 or TRBD2 (5 bases each). This CDR3 contains 15 residues. Germline V lookup: CDR1 SEHNR, CDR2 FQNEAQ (reference sequence). Trimming removed 5 bases from V and 0 bases from J, with 11 bases in between. CDR3: CASSGGRLAKNIQYF. The CDR3 coding sequence is TGTGCCAGCAGCGGGGGACGGCTAGCCAAAAACATTCAGTACTTC.